A single sample gave rise to the 8 T cell receptor beta chains below, sequenced in a study of T cell responses to AZD1222 COVID-19 vaccine. The data were produced by immunoSEQ multiplex PCR, yet TCRdb's version contains in-frame clones alone and is incomplete. Here the sample spans about 110,000 clones, 85% to 90% being singletons. The starting material was peripheral blood, obtained 28 days after the second AZD1222 dose. These receptors were collected from an adult who received the AZD1222 COVID-19 vaccine.

This chain links TRBV19 with TRBJ1-5, with 9 bases fitting TRBD1. The CDR3 runs 15 residues. The V segment lost 5 bases and the J segment 5 bases; nucleotides outside the gene matches: 7. Germline assignment: CDR1 LNHDA and CDR2 SQIVND (reference sequence). CDR3 residues: CASSHRGRTHQPQHF. CDR3 coding DNA: TGTGCCAGTAGTCACAGGGGGCGGACACATCAGCCCCAGCATTTT.

The V and J genes are TRBV5-1 and TRBJ2-3; D ambiguous. Deletions cut 4 bases from V and 0 bases from J, with 12 bases between. The germline gives CDR1 SGHRS, CDR2 YFSETQ. This CDR3 spans 15 amino acids. The CDR3 DNA reads TGCGCCAGCAGCCCCCCCGGGCGTAGCACAGATACGCAGTATTTT. Translated: CASSPPGRSTDTQYF.

This chain links TRBV5-4 with TRBJ2-7, with a tentative D call TRBD1 (5 bases). Germline values: CDR1 SGHNT, CDR2 YYREEE (reference sequence). The CDR3 loop spans 15 amino acids. Trimming left V 0 bases short and J 3 bases short, with 13 bases between. For the CDR3, the DNA is TGTGCCAGCAGCTTGGCCCCACAGGCGGACTACGAGCAGTACTTC. Its protein is CASSLAPQADYEQYF.

The V gene is TRBV5-4, the J gene TRBJ2-2; D remains ambiguous. Trimming cost V 0 bases and J 5 bases, with 11 bases left between them. This CDR3 contains 15 residues. Germline CDR1 reads SGHNT; CDR2 reads YYREEE (reference sequence). CDR3: CASSLDSLVTGELFF. CDR3 in DNA: TGTGCCAGCAGCTTGGACTCGTTGGTGACCGGGGAGCTGTTTTTT.

This chain connects TRBV10-1 to TRBJ2-3; 8 bases align to TRBD1. The CDR3 is 13 amino acids. With 6 bases clipped from V and 4 bases from J, the junction kept 3 bases outside the gene matches. Germline V lookup: CDR1 WNHNN, CDR2 SYGVQD (reference sequence). The DNA of the CDR3 is TGCGCCAGCAGGGCACAGGGGGCAGATACGCAGTATTTT. The encoded protein is CASRAQGADTQYF.

V is TRBV12-5 and J is TRBJ2-1; D might be TRBD1 (6 bases). From germline, CDR1 is LGHNT and CDR2 FRNRAP. The length of the CDR3 is 12 residues. V was trimmed by 8 bases and J by 3 bases, leaving 8 bases between them. CDR3: CASSDSYNEQFF. The CDR3 DNA follows: TGTGCTAGTTCGGACAGCTACAATGAGCAGTTCTTC. Supplemented by reference TRBV12-5 and TRBJ2-1, the full variable domain reads DARVTQTPRHKVTEMGQEVTMRCQPILGHNTVFWYRQTMMQGLELLAYFRNRAPLDDSGMPKDRFSAEMPDATLATLKIQPSEPRDSAVYFCASSDSYNEQFFGPGTRLTVL.

The genes are TRBV19 and TRBJ1-4; 7 bases align to TRBD1. Germline CDR1 reads LNHDA; CDR2 reads SQIVND (reference sequence). V was clipped by 7 bases and J by 8 bases; unmatched bases: 13. This CDR3 has 15 amino acids. CDR3 sequence: CASTLFQGGKEKLFF. The CDR3 region has the DNA TGTGCCAGTACCCTATTTCAGGGGGGAAAAGAAAAACTGTTTTTT.

The chain links TRBV5-8 to TRBJ1-6, with D hard to call. Germline lookup yields CDR1 SGHTS and CDR2 YDEGEE. Trimming stripped 2 bases from V and 5 bases from J, with 11 bases between. The CDR3 contains 15 residues. CDR3 region: CASSLTNADNSPLHF. The CDR3 DNA sequence: TGTGCCAGCAGCTTAACTAACGCAGATAATTCACCCCTCCACTTT.